These 2 T cell receptor beta chains share one sample of origin, sequenced in a study of CD8 T cells in ankylosing spondylitis. General study findings and limits: Ankylosing spondylitis blood seemed to carry a telltale TCR beta motif made of several highly homologous variants.

TCRdb re-derived calls from the 5' RACE reads in MiXCR, one entry per CDR3 protein. The table shows 700,000 or so distinct CDR3 sequences, with under 20% occurring only once. The antigens for these receptors are not known. Sequencing input: blood, either unsorted or a sorted T cell fraction (not recorded which). These receptor sequences come from a male donor with ankylosing spondylitis.

The chain carries TRBV18 and TRBJ2-3; D is uncertain. This CDR3 is 14 amino acids long. CDR1 and CDR2 (germline): KGHSH, LQKENI. The V gene lost 2 bases and the J gene lost 3 bases, with 9 bases spanning the gap. CDR3 protein: CASSPEVGTDTQYF. CDR3 nucleotides: TGTGCCAGCTCACCAGAGGTGGGGACAGATACGCAGTATTTT.

The chain has TRBV28 and TRBJ2-5; tentative D call: TRBD2 (6 bases). The CDR3 runs to 13 residues. The germline V gene has CDR1 MDHEN and CDR2 SYDVKM. The V end lost 6 bases, the J end lost 3 bases, and 11 bases lay between the germline ends. CDR3 nucleotides: TGTGCCAGCAGCCTGGGGGAGGAAGAGACCCAGTACTTC. This codes for CASSLGEEETQYF. The full variable domain, completed using reference TRBV28 and TRBJ2-5, is DVKVTQSSRYLVKRTGEKVFLECVQDMDHENMFWYRQDPGLGLRLIYFSYDVKMKEKGDIPEGYSVSREKKERFSLILESASTNQTSMYLCASSLGEEETQYFGPGTRLLVL.